This T cell receptor (beta chain) came from a study of T cells in women clearing cervical HPV infection. Some clones are missing from TCRdb's copy, which holds only in-frame ones; the method was immunoSEQ multiplex PCR. Its listing shows more than 30,000 clones. About this clone: Coverage ceases 3 residues before the CDR3 finishes, and the germline J gene fills in the end.

This CDR3 contains 14 residues. The V gene's germline CDR1 is MNHNS and CDR2 SASEGT. The TCR sequence derives from a woman aged 18-70 years with a cervical HPV16 infection that either progressed to CIN3+ or cleared (not recorded which). The sequencing sample was made of blood buffy coat. The J gene is TRBJ1-1, the V gene TRBV6-1; TRBD1 matches 9 bases. CDR3 bases read: TGTGCCAGCAGTGCTGGGACAGGGAGGATAGGG. Its translation is CASSAGTGRIG. The CDR3 in full is CASSAGTGRIGAFF.